This paragraph reports one T cell receptor beta chain. Its antigen remains unknown. V shed 5 bases and J shed 9 bases, with 14 bases lying between them. Germline-derived CDR1 and CDR2 are SNHLY and FYNNEI. The CDR3 extends over 13 amino acids. These data belong to a study of T-cell memory formation after mild COVID-19. Study as a whole: Across donors, TCR clusters were largely donor specific. General study results and limits: Clones which contracted sat mainly in CM and EM if CD4+, and in EMRA if CD8+. Memory sampled before infection contained some responding clones, suggesting cross-reactive memory joined.

Sample barcodes and UMIs were carried by the TCR alpha and TCR beta cDNA libraries that 5'RACE generated with constant-segment primers. TCRdb fed the 5' RACE reads into MiXCR, producing one record per CDR3 protein. Of some 120,000 distinct CDR3 sequences in the sample, about 6% were seen once. This clonotype originated in an adult woman who had mild COVID-19 (a few samples of this study predate the infection). Cell type and time point are not known. This chain uses TRBV2 with TRBJ2-1; D may be TRBD1 (6 bases). The sequencing input was PBMCs or a T cell subset sorted from them (not recorded which). The CDR3 is CASSTEARGEQFF. The CDR3 coding sequence is TGTGCCAGCAGTACGGAAGCCAGGGGTGAGCAGTTCTTC.